This paragraph reports one T cell receptor beta chain. Its binding antigen is unknown. Per-base qualities were not stored, and no clone one base away is much larger. TCRbeta CDR3 regions were amplified from genomic DNA by means of the immunoSEQ Assay, a bias-controlled multiplex PCR. From the authors' description of their analysis: The number of nucleated cells in each sample was estimated by amplification of reference gene primers within the assay. To quantify the absolute abundance of each unique TCRbeta CDR3 rearrangement, sequence reads were collapsed and filtered. For each sample, productive Simpson clonality was calculated by taking the square root of Simpson's diversity index across productive rearrangements. The source is immuneACCESS, and TCRdb retained only in-frame sequences with V and J called. Part of the clones is not carried over; for the studies checked, unresolved V genes explain less than half of this, and the remainder is unexplained. V, J and clone size reflect that table, while D and trimming were determined from the DNA. The sample table records around 160,000 clones; about 90% of these occur just once. Of the sample, about 2.6% is held by the ten largest clones.

After removal of 3 bases from V and 9 bases from J, the junction retains 7 bases not matched to a gene. The CDR3 runs 12 residues from the cysteine to the phenylalanine. Only CDR3 DNA remains: 36 bases, in frame from the first base. CDR1 DFQATT and CDR2 SNEGSKA were looked up in the germline V gene (reference sequence). The data belong to a study of blood T cell repertoires in COVID-19 (dated by TCRdb to the early 2020s). Regarding the research as a whole: Samples covering the acute and convalescent phases of COVID-19 were provided by collaborators in the United States, Italy and Spain. The repertoires were released in a freely available public database meant as a resource for research on the immune response to SARS-CoV-2. Deeply sampled blood TCRbeta repertoires from subjects exposed to, actively infected with, or recovered from COVID-19 were included in the dataset. HLA class I and class II types, where available, came from metadata supplied by the sample provider rather than from assay-based typing. The material from the prospective study consisted of cDNA or gDNA derived from T cells, B-cell-depleted T cells, or PBMCs. Samples came from the ongoing ImmuneRACE study (first 160 participants) plus 1,254 subjects from 6 global collaborators. Nearly every sample came with metadata listing a de-identified subject ID, COVID-19 status, age in years and sex.

What the research found in general, with its limitations: Clinical and demographic metadata were provided uncurated, with the amount varying by source and participant.

Each collaborating institution followed its own protocols to collect whole blood in K2EDTA tubes. For TCRbeta analysis, collaborators shipped samples in one of three forms: frozen whole blood, isolated PBMCs, or DNA extracted from either of those sample types. The chain is assembled from TRBV20-1 and TRBJ2-7; 8 junctional bases match TRBD2. Material for sequencing was peripheral blood. The sequence derives from a man between 60 and 75 years old with acute or convalescent COVID-19. The sequenced DNA is TGCAGTGCTAGTTCGGGGGGGGGCGGGCAGTACTTC. Its amino acids are CSASSGGGGQYF.